This T cell receptor beta chain comes out of a study of beta chain features in type 1 diabetes. Study information: Sorted cell examination encompassed 85 million to 140 million cells across all samples.

Sequenced material consisted of expressed TCRB transcripts (all of the isolated RNA was reverse transcribed). TCRdb's table, derived via immunoSEQ multiplex PCR, lists solely in-frame clones and lacks some. This repertoire shows around 450,000 clones, roughly 10% found once; its top ten account for 0.046%. Donors contributed one heparinised blood draw apiece, averaging about 110 mL. Once sorted, every population was more than 98% pure. Germline V gene sequence: CDR1 SGHNT, CDR2 YYREEE (reference sequence). The CDR3 spans 14 residues. The germline V and J ends were trimmed by 2 bases and 3 bases, with 12 bases remaining between them. General study results and limits: Patients showed naive, central memory and Treg TCRB repertoires that appeared more similar than those of healthy donors.

This clone occurred a few times. Its matching antigen is unknown. This chain links TRBV5-4 with TRBJ2-7, with TRBD2 as a possible D gene (5 bases). The sample was naive CD4+ T cells from blood. This sequence was found in a woman aged 18-30 years in good health. The CDR3 is CASSLVGSGYEQYF. Written as DNA, the CDR3 is TGTGCCAGCAGCTTAGTAGGAAGCGGCTACGAGCAGTACTTC. The full variable domain, with the rest looked up from reference TRBV5-4 and TRBJ2-7, is ETGVTQSPTHLIKTRGQQVTLRCSSQSGHNTVSWYQQALGQGPQFIFQYYREEENGRGNFPPRFSGLQFPNYSSELNVNALELDDSALYLCASSLVGSGYEQYFGPGTRLTVT.